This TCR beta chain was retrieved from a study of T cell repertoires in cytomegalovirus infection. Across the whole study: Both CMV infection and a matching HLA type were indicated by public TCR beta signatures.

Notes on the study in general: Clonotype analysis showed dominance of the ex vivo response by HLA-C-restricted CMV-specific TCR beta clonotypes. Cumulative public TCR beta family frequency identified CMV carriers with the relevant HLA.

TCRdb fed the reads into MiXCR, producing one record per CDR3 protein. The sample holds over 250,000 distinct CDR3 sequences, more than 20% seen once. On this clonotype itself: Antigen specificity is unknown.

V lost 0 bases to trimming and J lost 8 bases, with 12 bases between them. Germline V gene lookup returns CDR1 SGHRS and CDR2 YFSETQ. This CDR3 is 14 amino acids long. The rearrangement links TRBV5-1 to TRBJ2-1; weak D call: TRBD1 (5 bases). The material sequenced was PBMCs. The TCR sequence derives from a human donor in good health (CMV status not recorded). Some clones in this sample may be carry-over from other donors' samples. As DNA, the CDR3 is TGCGCCAGCAGCTTGGTTCCAGGGAAAGATGAGCAGTTCTTC. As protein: CASSLVPGKDEQFF.